This T cell receptor (beta chain) was found in a study of blood T cells in healthy people across ages. This clonotype has a handful of counts. Its antigen remains unknown. The study's findings and limits: TCR beta diversity was tightly associated with the proportion of naive T cells.

The authors ran a second PCR of 7 to 11 cycles using a sample-barcoded 5' primer and a J-beta primer mix. MiXCR, applied by TCRdb to the 5' RACE reads, yields one record per CDR3 protein. The sample contains fewer than 800,000 distinct CDR3 sequences, roughly 20% of which appear only once. This clonotype was sampled from a man aged 65 to 79 in good health. The source material was blood.

CDR3 in DNA: TGTGCCAGCAGCTTAACGGCTTTGGGACCGAGCTCCTACGAGCAGTACTTC. Translated, it gives CASSLTALGPSSYEQYF. The chain recombines TRBV7-3 with TRBJ2-5, with D perhaps assigned TRBD1 or TRBD2 (5 bases each). The J call is doubtful: the DNA matches TRBJ2-7 better. There are 17 residues in the CDR3. CDR1 and CDR2 (germline): SGHTA, FQGTGA.